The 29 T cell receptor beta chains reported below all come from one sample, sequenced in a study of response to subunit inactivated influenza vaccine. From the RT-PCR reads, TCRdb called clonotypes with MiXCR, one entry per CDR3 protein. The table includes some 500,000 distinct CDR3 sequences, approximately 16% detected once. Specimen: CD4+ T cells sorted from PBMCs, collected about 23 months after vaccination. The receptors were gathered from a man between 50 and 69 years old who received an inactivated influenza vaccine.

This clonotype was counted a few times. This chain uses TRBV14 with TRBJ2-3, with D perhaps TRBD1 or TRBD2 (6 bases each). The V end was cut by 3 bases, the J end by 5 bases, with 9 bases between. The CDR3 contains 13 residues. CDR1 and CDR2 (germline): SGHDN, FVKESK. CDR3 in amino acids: CASSHGGRDTQYF. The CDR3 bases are TGTGCCAGCAGCCATGGGGGGCGAGATACGCAGTATTTT.

The CDR3 is CASSYSGQGAGEAFF. DNA for the CDR3: TGTGCCAGCAGTTACTCGGGGCAGGGGGCCGGTGAAGCTTTCTTT. The chain joins TRBV6-5 to TRBJ1-1; 8 positions match TRBD1. The CDR3 extends over 15 amino acids. V was clipped by 0 bases and J by 7 bases; unmatched bases: 7. Germline V gives CDR1 MNHEY, CDR2 SVGAGI.

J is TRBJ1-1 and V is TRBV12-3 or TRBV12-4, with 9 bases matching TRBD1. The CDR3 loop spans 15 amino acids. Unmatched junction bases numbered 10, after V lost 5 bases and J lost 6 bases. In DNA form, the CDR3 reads TGTGCCAGCAGTCAATGGGACAGGGCTATTTCTGAAGCTTTCTTT. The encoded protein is CASSQWDRAISEAFF.

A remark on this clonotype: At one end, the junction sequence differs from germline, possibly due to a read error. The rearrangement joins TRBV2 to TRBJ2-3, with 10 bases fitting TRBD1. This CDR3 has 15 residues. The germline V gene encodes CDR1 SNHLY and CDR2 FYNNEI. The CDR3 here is CASRWTGGSTDTQYF. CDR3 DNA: TGCGCCAGCAGGTGGACAGGGGGTAGCACAGATACGCAGTATTTT.

In DNA, the CDR3 is TGTGCCACCAGCAGAACTGGACTAGCGGGGTCCTACGAGCAGTACTTC. Protein: CATSRTGLAGSYEQYF. This chain links TRBV15 with TRBJ2-7, with 12 positions matching TRBD2. V shed 2 bases, J shed 1 base, and the junction held 3 bases outside the gene matches. The CDR3 sequence is 16 residues long. In germline, CDR1 is LNHNV, CDR2 YYDKDF (reference sequence).

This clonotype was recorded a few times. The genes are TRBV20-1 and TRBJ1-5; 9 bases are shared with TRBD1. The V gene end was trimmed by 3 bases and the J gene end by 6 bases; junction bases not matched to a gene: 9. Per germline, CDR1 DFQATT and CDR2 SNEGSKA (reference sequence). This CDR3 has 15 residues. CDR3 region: CSARRGQGGGQPQHF. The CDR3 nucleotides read TGCAGTGCTAGGAGGGGACAGGGAGGAGGTCAGCCCCAGCATTTT.

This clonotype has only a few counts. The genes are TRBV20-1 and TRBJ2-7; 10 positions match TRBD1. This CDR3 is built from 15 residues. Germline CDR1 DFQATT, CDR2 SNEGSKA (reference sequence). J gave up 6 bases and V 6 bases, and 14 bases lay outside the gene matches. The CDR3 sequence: CSATEGTGVFSEQYF. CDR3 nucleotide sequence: TGCAGTGCAACCGAGGGGACAGGGGTTTTTAGCGAGCAGTACTTC.

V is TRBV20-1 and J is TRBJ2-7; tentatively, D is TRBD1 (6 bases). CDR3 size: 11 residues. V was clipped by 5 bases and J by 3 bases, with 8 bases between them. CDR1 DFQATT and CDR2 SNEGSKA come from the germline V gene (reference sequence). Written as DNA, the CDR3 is TGCAGTGCTCCAGGGGTCTACGAGCAGTACTTC. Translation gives CSAPGVYEQYF.

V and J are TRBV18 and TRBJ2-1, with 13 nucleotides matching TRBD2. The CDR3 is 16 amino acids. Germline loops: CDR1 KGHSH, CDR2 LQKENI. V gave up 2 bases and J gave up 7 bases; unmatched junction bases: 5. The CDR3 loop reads CASSPGTSGVTNEQFF. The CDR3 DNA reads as TGTGCCAGCTCACCAGGGACTAGCGGGGTCACAAATGAGCAGTTCTTC. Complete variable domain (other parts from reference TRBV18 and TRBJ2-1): NAGVMQNPRHLVRRRGQEARLRCSPMKGHSHVYWYRQLPEEGLKFMVYLQKENIIDESGMPKERFSAEFPKEGPSILRIQQVVRGDSAAYFCASSPGTSGVTNEQFFGPGTRLTVL.

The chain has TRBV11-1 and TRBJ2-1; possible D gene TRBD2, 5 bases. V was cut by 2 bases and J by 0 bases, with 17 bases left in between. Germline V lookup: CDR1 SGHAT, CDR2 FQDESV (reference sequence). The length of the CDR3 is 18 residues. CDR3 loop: CASSLRESTSISYNEQFF. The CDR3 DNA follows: TGTGCCAGCAGCTTAAGGGAGTCGACATCCATCTCCTACAATGAGCAGTTCTTC.

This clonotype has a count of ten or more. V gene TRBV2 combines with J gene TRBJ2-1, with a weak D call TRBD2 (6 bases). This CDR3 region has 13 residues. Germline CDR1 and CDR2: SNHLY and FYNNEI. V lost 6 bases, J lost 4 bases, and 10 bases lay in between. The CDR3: CASRIGTYNEQFF. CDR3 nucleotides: TGTGCCAGCAGGATCGGGACTTACAATGAGCAGTTCTTC.

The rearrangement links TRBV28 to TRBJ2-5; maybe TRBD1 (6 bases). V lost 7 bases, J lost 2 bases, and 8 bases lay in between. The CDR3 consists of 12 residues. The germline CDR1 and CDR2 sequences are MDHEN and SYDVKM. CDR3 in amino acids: CASTGQQETQYF. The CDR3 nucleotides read TGTGCCAGCACCGGACAGCAAGAGACCCAGTACTTC.

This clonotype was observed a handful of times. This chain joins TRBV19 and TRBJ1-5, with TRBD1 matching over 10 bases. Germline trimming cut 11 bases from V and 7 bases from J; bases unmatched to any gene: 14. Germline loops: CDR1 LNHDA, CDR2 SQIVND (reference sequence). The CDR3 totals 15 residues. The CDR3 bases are TGTGCCGTCTCACCCGGGACAGGGGCAGGACAGCCCCAGCATTTT. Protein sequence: CAVSPGTGAGQPQHF.

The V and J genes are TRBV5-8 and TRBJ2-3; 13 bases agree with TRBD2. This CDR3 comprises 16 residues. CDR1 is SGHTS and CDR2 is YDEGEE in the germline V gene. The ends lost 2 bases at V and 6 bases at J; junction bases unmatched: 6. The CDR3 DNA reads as TGTGCCAGCAGCTTCACCGGGACTAGCGGGGTGGATACGCAGTATTTT. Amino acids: CASSFTGTSGVDTQYF.

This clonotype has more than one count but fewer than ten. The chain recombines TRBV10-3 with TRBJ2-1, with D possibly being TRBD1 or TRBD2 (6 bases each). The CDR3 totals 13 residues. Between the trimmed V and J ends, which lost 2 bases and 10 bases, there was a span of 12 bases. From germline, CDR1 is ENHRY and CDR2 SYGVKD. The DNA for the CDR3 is TGTGCCATCAGTGAGCGATTGGGGGGCGAGCAGTTCTTC. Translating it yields CAISERLGGEQFF.

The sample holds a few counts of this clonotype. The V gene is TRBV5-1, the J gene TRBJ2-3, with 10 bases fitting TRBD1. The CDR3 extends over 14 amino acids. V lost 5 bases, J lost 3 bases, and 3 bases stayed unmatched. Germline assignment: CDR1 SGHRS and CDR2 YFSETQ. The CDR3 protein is CASRLDRGTDTQYF. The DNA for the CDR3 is TGCGCCAGCAGACTGGACAGGGGGACAGATACGCAGTATTTT.

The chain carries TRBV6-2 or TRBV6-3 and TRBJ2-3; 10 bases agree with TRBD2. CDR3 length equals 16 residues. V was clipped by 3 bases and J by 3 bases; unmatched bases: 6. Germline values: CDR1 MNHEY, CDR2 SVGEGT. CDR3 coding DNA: TGTGCCAGCAGTTATGATCCTAGCGGGAGTACAGATACGCAGTATTTT. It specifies CASSYDPSGSTDTQYF.

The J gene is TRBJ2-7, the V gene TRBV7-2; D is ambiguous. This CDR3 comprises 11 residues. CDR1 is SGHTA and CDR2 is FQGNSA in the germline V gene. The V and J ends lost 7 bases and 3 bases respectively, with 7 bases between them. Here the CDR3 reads CASNSGYEQYF. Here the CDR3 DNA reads TGTGCCAGCAACTCTGGCTACGAGCAGTACTTC.

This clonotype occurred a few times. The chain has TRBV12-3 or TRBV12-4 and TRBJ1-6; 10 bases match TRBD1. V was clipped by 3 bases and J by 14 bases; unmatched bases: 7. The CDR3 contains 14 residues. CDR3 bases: TGTGCCAGCAGTTTTCGGACAGGGGGTGAGACCCTCCACTTT. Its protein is CASSFRTGGETLHF.

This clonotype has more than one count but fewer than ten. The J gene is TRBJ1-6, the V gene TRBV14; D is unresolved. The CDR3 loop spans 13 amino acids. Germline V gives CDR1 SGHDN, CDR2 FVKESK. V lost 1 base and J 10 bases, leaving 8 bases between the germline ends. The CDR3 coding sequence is TGTGCCAGCAGCCAAGGAGGCCGATCACCCCTCCACTTT. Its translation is CASSQGGRSPLHF.

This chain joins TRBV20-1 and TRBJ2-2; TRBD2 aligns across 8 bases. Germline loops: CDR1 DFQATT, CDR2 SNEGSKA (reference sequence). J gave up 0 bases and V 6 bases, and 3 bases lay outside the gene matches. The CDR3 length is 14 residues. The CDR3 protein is CSAPAGANTGELFF. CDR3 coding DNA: TGCAGTGCACCAGCGGGAGCGAACACCGGGGAGCTGTTTTTT.

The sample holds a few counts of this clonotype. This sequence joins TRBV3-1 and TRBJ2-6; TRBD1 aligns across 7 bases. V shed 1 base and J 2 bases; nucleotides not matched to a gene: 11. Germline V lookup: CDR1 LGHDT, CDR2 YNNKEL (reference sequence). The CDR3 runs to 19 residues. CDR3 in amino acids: CASSQGSGQTSPGANVLTF. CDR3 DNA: TGTGCCAGCAGCCAAGGGTCGGGACAGACCTCCCCTGGGGCCAACGTCCTGACTTTC.

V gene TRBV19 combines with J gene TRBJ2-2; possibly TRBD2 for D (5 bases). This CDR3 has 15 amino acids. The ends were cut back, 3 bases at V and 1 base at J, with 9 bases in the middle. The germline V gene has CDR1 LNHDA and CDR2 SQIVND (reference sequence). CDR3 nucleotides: TGTGCCAGTAGTATGTCGAGGGTGAACACCGGGGAGCTGTTTTTT. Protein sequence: CASSMSRVNTGELFF.

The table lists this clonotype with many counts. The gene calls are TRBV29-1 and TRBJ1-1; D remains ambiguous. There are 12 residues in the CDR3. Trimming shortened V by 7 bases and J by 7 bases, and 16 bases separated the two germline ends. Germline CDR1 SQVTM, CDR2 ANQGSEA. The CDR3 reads CSALRSGNEAFF. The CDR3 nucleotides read TGCAGCGCCCTGAGGTCTGGGAATGAAGCTTTCTTT.

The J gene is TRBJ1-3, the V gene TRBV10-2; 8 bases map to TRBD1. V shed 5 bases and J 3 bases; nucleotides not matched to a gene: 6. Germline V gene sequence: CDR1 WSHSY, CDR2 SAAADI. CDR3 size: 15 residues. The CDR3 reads CASSIGQGGGNTIYF. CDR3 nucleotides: TGCGCCAGCAGTATCGGACAGGGTGGTGGAAACACCATATATTTT.

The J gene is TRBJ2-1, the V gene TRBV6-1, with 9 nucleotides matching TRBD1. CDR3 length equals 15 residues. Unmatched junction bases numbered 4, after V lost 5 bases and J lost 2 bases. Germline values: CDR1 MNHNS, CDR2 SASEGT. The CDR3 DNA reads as TGTGCCAGCAGTCGGACAGGGGTAACCTACAATGAGCAGTTCTTC. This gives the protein CASSRTGVTYNEQFF.

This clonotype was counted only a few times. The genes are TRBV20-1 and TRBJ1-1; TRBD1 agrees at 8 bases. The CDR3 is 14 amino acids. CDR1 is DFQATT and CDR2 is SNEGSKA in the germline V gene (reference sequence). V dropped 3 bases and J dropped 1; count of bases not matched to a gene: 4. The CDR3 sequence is CSARDRVTNTEAFF. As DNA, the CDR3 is TGCAGTGCTAGGGACAGGGTCACGAACACTGAAGCTTTCTTT.

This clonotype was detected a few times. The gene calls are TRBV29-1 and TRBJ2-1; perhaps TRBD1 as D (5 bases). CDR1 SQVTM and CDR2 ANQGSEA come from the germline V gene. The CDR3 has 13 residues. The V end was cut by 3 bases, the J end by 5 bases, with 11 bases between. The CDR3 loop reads CSVDRQGNNEQFF. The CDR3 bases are TGCAGCGTTGATCGGCAGGGAAACAATGAGCAGTTCTTC.

Here the CDR3 reads CASSWQAVQETQYF. CDR3 bases: TGTGCCAGCAGCTGGCAGGCGGTGCAAGAGACCCAGTACTTC. This chain uses TRBV7-2 with TRBJ2-5; D is unclear. Trimming pared 4 bases from V and 2 bases from J, leaving 11 bases between. From germline, CDR1 is SGHTA and CDR2 FQGNSA. The CDR3 is 14 amino acids.